This T cell receptor beta chain comes out of a study of shared clonotypes between healthy human individuals. Overall study context: Contributing individuals were a couple of females and a few males aged 18 to 49. Researchers assigned three CD4 naive, three CD4 memory, two CD8 naive and one CD8 memory plate to each donor.

Terminally differentiated effector memory CD45RA+ cells were left out of the naive CD8 fraction, which was CD45RO-negative and positively selected for CCR7. Study results and caveats: Rarefaction indicated that sorted-subset sequencing remained incomplete although depth was large. Researchers sampled blood only, noting tissue repertoires likely differ.

Germline values: CDR1 MGHRA, CDR2 YSYEKL. Trimming stripped 0 bases from V and 8 bases from J, with 16 bases between. CDR3 length equals 16 residues. Libraries were prepared by immunoSEQ multiplex PCR; TCRdb keeps only in-frame clonotypes and omits some of them. The sample gives about 750,000 clones, roughly 92% of which show up once; around 24% is in the top ten. Concerning this clone itself: Antigen unknown.

This receptor was obtained from a young man in good health. Input material: naive CD8+ T cells sorted from blood. This chain connects TRBV4-1 to TRBJ1-4; a possible D gene is TRBD1 (6 bases). CDR3 region: CASSQEGGEIWEKLFF. The CDR3 DNA is TGCGCCAGCAGCCAAGAAGGGGGGGAAATTTGGGAAAAACTGTTTTTT.